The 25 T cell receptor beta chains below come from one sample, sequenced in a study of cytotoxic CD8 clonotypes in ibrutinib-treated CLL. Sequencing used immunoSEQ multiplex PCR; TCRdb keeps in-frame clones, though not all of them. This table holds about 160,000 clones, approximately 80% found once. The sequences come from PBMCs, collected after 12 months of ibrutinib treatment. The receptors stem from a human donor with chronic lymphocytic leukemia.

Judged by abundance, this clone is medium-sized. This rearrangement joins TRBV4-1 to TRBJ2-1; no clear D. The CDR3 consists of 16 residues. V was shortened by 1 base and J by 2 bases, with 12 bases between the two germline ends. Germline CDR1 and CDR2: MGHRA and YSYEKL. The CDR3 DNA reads TGCGCCAGCAGCCAAGTAGACATAATCGCCTACAATGAGCAGTTCTTC. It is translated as CASSQVDIIAYNEQFF.

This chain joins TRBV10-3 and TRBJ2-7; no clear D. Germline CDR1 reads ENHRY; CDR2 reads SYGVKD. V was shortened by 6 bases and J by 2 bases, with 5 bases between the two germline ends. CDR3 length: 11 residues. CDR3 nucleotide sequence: TGTGCCATCAGGGGGACCTACGAGCAGTACTTC. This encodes CAIRGTYEQYF.

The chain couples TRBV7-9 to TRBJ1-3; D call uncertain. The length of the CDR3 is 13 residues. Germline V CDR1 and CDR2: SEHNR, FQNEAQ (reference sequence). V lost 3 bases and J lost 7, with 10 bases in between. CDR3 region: CASSFKKMNTIYF. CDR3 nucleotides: TGTGCCAGCAGCTTTAAAAAGATGAACACCATATATTTT.

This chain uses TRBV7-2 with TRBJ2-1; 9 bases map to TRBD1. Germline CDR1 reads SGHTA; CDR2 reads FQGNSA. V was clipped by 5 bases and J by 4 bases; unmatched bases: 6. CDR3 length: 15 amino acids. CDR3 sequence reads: CASSQGQGKYNEQFF. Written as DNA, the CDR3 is TGTGCCAGCAGCCAGGGACAGGGAAAATACAATGAGCAGTTCTTC.

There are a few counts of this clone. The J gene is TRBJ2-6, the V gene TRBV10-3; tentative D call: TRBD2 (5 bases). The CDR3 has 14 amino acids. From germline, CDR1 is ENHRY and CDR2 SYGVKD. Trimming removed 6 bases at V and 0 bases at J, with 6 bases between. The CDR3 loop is CAISRDSGANVLTF. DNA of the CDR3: TGTGCCATCAGCCGGGACTCTGGGGCCAACGTCCTGACTTTC.

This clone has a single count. The chain's CDR3 is CASSFRPIRDTGELFF. The CDR3 DNA is TGTGCCAGCAGTTTCCGCCCCATACGGGACACCGGGGAGCTGTTTTTT. The chain uses TRBV27 and TRBJ2-2; D remains unclear. Looked up from germline, CDR1 is MNHEY and CDR2 is SMNVEV (reference sequence). Trimming pared 3 bases from V and 3 bases from J, leaving 14 bases between. The CDR3 length is 16 residues.

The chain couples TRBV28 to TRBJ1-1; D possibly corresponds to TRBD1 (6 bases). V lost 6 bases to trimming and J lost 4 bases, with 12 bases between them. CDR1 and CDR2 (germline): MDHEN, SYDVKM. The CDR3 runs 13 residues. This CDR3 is CASSRTAGTEAFF. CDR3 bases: TGTGCCAGCAGCCGGACAGCGGGCACTGAAGCTTTCTTT. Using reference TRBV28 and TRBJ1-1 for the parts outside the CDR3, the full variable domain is DVKVTQSSRYLVKRTGEKVFLECVQDMDHENMFWYRQDPGLGLRLIYFSYDVKMKEKGDIPEGYSVSREKKERFSLILESASTNQTSMYLCASSRTAGTEAFFGQGTRLTVV.

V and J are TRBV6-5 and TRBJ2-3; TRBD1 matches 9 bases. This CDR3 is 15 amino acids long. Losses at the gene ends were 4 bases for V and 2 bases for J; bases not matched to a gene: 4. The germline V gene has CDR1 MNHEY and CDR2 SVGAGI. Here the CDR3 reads CASSSRDRATDTQYF. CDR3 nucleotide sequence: TGTGCCAGCAGTTCAAGGGACAGGGCCACAGATACGCAGTATTTT.

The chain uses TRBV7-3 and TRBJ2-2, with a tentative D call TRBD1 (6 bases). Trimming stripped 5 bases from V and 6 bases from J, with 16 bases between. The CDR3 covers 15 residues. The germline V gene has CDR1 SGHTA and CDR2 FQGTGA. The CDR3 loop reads CASSQGGRVPGELFF. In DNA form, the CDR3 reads TGTGCCAGCAGCCAAGGGGGTAGGGTCCCCGGGGAGCTGTTTTTT.

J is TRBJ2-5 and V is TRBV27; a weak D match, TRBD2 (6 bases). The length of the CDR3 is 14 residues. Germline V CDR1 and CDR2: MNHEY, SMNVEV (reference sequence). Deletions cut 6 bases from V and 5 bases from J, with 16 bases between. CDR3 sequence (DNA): TGTGCCAGCAGCCCAACCAGGCTAGCGGAGACCCAGTACTTC. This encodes CASSPTRLAETQYF.

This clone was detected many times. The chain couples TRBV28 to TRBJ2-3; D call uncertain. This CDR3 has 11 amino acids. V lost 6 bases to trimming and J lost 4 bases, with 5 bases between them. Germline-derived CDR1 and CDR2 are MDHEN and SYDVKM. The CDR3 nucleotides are TGTGCCAGCAGAGCCCCAGATACGCAGTATTTT. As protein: CASRAPDTQYF.

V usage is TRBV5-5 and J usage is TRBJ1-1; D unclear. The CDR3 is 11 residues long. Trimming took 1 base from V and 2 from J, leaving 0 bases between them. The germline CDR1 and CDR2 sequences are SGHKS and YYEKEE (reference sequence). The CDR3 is CASSLNTEAFF. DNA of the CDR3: TGTGCCAGCAGCTTGAACACTGAAGCTTTCTTT.

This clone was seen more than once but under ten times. In DNA, the CDR3 is TGTGCCAGCAGCCCGACGATGAGCGGGGGGGCATTCAATGAGCAGTTCTTC. Translation: CASSPTMSGGAFNEQFF. J is TRBJ2-1 and V is TRBV4-2; TRBD2 agrees at 10 bases. This CDR3 comprises 17 residues. V lost 4 bases, J lost 6 bases, and 12 bases stayed unmatched. Germline CDR1 is LGHNA and CDR2 is YNFKEQ.

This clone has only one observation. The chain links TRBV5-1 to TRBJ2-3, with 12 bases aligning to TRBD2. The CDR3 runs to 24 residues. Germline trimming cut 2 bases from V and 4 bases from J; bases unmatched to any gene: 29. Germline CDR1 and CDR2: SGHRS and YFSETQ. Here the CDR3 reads CASSFFRIGLKVPLAGGPADTQYF. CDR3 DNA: TGCGCCAGCAGCTTCTTCCGCATAGGACTTAAGGTCCCCCTAGCGGGGGGGCCAGCAGATACGCAGTATTTT. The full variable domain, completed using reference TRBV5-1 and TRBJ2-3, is KAGVTQTPRYLIKTRGQQVTLSCSPISGHRSVSWYQQTPGQGLQFLFEYFSETQRNKGNFPGRFSGRQFSNSRSEMNVSTLELGDSALYLCASSFFRIGLKVPLAGGPADTQYFGPGTRLTVL.

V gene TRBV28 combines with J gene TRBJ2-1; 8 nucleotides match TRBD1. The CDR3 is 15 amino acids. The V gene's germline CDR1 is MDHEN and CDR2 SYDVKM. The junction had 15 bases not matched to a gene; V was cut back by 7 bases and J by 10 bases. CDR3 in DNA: TGTGCCAGCAACGCCGGGACAGGCATACAATTGGAGCAGTTCTTC. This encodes CASNAGTGIQLEQFF.

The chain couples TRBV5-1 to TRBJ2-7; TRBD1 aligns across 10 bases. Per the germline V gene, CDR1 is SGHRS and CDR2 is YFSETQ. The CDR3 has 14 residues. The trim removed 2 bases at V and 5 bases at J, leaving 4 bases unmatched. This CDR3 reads CASSFRQGANEQYF. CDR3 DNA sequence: TGCGCCAGCAGCTTCCGACAGGGGGCGAACGAGCAGTACTTC.

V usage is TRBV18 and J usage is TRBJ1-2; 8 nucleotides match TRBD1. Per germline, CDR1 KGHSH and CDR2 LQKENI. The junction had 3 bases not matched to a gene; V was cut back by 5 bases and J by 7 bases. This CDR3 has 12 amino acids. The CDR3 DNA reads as TGTGCCAGCTCATCTACAGGGGGTGGCTACACCTTC. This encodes CASSSTGGGYTF.

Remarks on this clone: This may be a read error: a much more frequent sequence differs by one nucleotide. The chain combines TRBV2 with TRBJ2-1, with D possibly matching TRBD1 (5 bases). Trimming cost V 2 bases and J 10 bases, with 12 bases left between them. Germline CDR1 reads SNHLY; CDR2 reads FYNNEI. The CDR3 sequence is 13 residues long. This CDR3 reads CASSELGPGEQFF. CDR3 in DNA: TGTGCCAGCAGTGAATTGGGGCCCGGGGAGCAGTTCTTC.

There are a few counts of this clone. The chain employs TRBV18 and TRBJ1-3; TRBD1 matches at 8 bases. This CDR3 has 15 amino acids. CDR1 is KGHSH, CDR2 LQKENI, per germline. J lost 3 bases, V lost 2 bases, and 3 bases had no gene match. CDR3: CASSPGTGDGNTIYF. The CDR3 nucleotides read TGTGCCAGCTCACCAGGGACAGGTGATGGAAACACCATATATTTT.

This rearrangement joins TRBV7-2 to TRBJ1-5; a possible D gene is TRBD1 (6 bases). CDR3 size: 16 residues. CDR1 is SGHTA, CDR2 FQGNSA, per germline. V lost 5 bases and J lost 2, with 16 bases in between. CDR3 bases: TGTGCCAGCAGCCTCCACCTACAGGGAGGCAATCAGCCCCAGCATTTT. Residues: CASSLHLQGGNQPQHF. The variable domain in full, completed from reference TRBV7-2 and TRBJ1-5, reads GAGVSQSPSNKVTEKGKDVELRCDPISGHTALYWYRQSLGQGLEFLIYFQGNSAPDKSGLPSDRFSAERTGGSVSTLTIQRTQQEDSAVYLCASSLHLQGGNQPQHFGDGTRLSIL.

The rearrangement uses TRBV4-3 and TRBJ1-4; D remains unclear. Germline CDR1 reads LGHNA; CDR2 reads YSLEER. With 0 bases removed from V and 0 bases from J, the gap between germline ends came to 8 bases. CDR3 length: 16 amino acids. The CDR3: CASSQEFLSTNEKLFF. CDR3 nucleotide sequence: TGCGCCAGCAGCCAAGAGTTCCTTTCAACTAATGAAAAACTGTTTTTT.

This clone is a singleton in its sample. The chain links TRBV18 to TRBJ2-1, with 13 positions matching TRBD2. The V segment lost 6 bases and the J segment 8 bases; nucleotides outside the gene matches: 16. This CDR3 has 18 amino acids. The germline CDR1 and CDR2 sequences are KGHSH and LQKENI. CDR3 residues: CASSPAVLAGGPQDEQFF. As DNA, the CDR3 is TGTGCCAGCTCCCCTGCCGTACTAGCGGGAGGGCCCCAGGATGAGCAGTTCTTC.

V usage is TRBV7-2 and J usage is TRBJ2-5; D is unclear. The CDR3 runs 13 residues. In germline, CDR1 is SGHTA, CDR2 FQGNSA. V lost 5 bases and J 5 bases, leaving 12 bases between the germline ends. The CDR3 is CASSPYTTETQYF. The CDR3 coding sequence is TGTGCCAGCAGCCCGTACACTACGGAGACCCAGTACTTC.

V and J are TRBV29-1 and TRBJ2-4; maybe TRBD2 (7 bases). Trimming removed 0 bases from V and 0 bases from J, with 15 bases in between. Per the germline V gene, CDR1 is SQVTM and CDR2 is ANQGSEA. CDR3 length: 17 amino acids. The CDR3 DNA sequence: TGCAGCGTTGAAGATAGGGGGGGTAACCTAGCCAAAAACATTCAGTACTTC. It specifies CSVEDRGGNLAKNIQYF. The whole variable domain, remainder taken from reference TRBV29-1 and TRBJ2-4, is SAVISQKPSRDICQRGTSLTIQCQVDSQVTMMFWYRQQPGQSLTLIATANQGSEATYESGFVIDKFPISRPNLTFSTLTVSNMSPEDSSIYLCSVEDRGGNLAKNIQYFGAGTRLSVL.

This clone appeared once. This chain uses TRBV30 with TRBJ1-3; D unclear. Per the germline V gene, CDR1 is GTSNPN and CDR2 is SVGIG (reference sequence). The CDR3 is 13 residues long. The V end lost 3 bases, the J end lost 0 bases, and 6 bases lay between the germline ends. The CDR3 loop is CAWRTPSGNTIYF. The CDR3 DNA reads TGTGCCTGGAGGACCCCCTCTGGAAACACCATATATTTT.